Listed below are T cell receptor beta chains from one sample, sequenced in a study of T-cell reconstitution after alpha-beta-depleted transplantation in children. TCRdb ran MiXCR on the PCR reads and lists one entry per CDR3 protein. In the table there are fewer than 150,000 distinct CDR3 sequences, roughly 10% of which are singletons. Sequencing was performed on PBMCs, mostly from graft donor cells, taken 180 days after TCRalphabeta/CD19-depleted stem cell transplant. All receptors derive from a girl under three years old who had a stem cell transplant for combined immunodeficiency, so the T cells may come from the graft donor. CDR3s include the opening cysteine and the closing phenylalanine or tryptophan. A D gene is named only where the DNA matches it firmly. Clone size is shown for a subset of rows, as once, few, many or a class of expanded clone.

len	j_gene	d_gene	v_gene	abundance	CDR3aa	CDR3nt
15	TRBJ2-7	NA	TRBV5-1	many	CASSLEGVPKDEQYF	TGCGCCAGCAGCTTGGAGGGGGTGCCTAAGGACGAGCAGTACTTC
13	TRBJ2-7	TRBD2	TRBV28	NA	CASSLTAGYEQYF	TGTGCCAGCAGTTTGACAGCGGGGTACGAGCAGTACTTC
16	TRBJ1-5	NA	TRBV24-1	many	CATSGPGGESNQPQHF	TGTGCCACCTCCGGCCCGGGGGGCGAAAGCAATCAGCCCCAGCATTTT
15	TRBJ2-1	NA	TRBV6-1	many	CASSTGHGSLNEQFF	TGTGCCAGCAGCACGGGGCACGGAAGCCTGAATGAGCAGTTCTTC
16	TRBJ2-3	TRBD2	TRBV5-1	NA	CASSLTAGGPTDTQYF	TGCGCCAGCAGCTTGACGGCGGGAGGGCCCACAGATACGCAGTATTTT
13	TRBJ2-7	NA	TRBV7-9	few	CASTLGSSYEQYF	TGTGCCTCAACCCTAGGGTCCAGCTACGAGCAGTACTTC
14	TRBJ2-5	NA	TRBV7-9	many	CASSLQGKGKTQYF	TGTGCCAGCAGCTTACAGGGGAAGGGAAAGACCCAGTACTTC
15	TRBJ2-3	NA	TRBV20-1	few	CSARKKGFSSDTQYF	TGCAGTGCTAGAAAAAAGGGGTTTAGTAGCGATACGCAGTATTTT
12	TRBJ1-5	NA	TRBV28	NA	CASSLDGHDQHF	TGTGCCAGCAGTTTAGACGGACACGACCAGCATTTT
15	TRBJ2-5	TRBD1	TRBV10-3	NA	CAISELTGGTETQYF	TGTGCCATCAGTGAGCTAACAGGGGGCACGGAGACCCAGTACTTC
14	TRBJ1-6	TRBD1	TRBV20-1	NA	CSAPGQGRNSPLHF	TGCAGTGCTCCCGGACAGGGCCGAAATTCACCCCTCCACTTT
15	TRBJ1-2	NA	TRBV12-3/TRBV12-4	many	CASSLLSGGIYGYTF	TGTGCCAGCAGTTTATTATCGGGGGGAATCTATGGCTACACCTTC
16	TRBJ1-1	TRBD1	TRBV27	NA	CASSPRTGLVNTEAFF	TGTGCCAGCAGTCCCCGGACAGGGTTAGTGAACACTGAAGCTTTCTTT
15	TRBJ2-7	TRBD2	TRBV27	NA	CASSWGLAGLYEQYF	TGTGCCAGCAGTTGGGGACTAGCGGGGTTATACGAGCAGTACTTC
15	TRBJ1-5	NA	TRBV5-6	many	CASSRTRFWNQPQHF	TGTGCCAGCAGTAGGACACGCTTTTGGAATCAGCCCCAGCATTTT
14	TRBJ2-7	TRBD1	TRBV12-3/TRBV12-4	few	CASSRPGQGHEQYF	TGTGCCAGCAGCCGCCCGGGACAGGGGCACGAGCAGTACTTC
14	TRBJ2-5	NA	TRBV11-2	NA	CASSFAGVRETQYF	TGTGCCAGCAGCTTCGCAGGGGTTCGGGAGACCCAGTACTTC
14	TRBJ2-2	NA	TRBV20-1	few	CSARKRSGAGELFF	TGCAGTGCTAGGAAAAGGTCCGGCGCCGGGGAGCTGTTTTTT
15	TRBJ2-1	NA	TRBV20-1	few	CSAKSQGPTYNEQFF	TGCAGTGCTAAGAGCCAGGGGCCAACCTACAATGAGCAGTTCTTC
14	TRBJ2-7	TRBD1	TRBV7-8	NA	CASSLATGSYEQYF	TGTGCCAGCAGCTTAGCGACAGGGTCCTACGAGCAGTACTTC
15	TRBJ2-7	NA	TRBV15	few	CATSLGSGLPYEQYF	TGTGCCACCAGCTTGGGCAGCGGACTTCCCTACGAGCAGTACTTC
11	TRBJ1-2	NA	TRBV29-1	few	CSVWGSYGYTF	TGCAGCGTTTGGGGAAGCTATGGCTACACCTTC
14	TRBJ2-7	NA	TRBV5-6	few	CASSLGREGGEQYF	TGTGCCAGCAGCTTGGGACGCGAGGGGGGCGAGCAGTACTTC
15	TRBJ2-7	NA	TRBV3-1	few	CASSQDWSRPSEQYF	TGTGCCAGCAGCCAAGATTGGAGCAGACCCTCAGAGCAGTACTTC
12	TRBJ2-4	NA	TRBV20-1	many	CSAVRAKNIQYF	TGCAGCGCCGTCCGAGCCAAAAACATTCAGTACTTC
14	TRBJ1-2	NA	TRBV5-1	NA	CASSLVAGHRGYTF	TGCGCCAGCAGCTTGGTGGCAGGGCACCGTGGCTACACCTTC
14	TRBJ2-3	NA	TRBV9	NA	CASSVLASTDTQYF	TGTGCCAGCAGCGTACTAGCGTCCACAGATACGCAGTATTTT
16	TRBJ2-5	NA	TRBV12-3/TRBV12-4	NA	CASIHGRGQPKETQYF	TGTGCCAGCATCCATGGGCGAGGCCAGCCCAAAGAGACCCAGTACTTC
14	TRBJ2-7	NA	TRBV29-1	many	CSVPVTPGSYEQYF	TGCAGCGTTCCCGTGACACCAGGGAGTTACGAGCAGTACTTC
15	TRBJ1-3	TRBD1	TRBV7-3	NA	CASSLSGTGWNTIYF	TGTGCCAGCAGCTTAAGCGGGACAGGGTGGAACACCATATATTTT
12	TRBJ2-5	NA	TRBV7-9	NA	CASSPEWETQYF	TGTGCCAGCAGCCCCGAGTGGGAGACCCAGTACTTC
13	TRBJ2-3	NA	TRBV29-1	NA	CSVDGTSTDTQYF	TGCAGCGTTGACGGGACAAGCACAGATACGCAGTATTTT
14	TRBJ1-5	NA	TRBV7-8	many	CASSLARANQPQHF	TGTGCCAGCAGCTTAGCCAGGGCCAATCAGCCCCAGCATTTT
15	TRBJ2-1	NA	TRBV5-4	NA	CASSLGSGAYNEQFF	TGTGCCAGCAGCTTGGGTAGCGGAGCCTACAATGAGCAGTTCTTC
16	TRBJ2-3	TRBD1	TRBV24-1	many	CATSGDREVVTDTQYF	TGTGCCACCAGTGGGGACAGGGAGGTTGTCACAGATACGCAGTATTTT
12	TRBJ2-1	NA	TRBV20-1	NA	CSPHYPANEQFF	TGCAGTCCACATTATCCCGCGAATGAGCAGTTCTTC
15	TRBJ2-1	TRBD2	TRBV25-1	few	CASSESSGRATEQFF	TGTGCCAGCAGTGAATCGAGCGGGAGGGCCACTGAGCAGTTCTTC
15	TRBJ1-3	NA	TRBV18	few	CASSPMKLSGNTIYF	TGTGCCAGCTCACCAATGAAACTGTCTGGAAACACCATATATTTT
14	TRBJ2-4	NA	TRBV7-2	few	CASSPGTAKNIQYF	TGTGCCAGCAGCCCTGGGACGGCCAAAAACATTCAGTACTTC
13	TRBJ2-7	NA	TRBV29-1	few	CSVLTGIPYEQYF	TGCAGCGTCCTTACAGGGATCCCCTACGAGCAGTACTTC
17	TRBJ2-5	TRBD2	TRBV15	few	CATSRDWLAGNEETQYF	TGTGCCACCAGCAGAGATTGGCTAGCGGGGAACGAAGAGACCCAGTACTTC
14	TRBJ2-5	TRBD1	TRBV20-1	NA	CSAPRQGSFETQYF	TGCAGTGCACCGAGACAGGGAAGTTTCGAGACCCAGTACTTC
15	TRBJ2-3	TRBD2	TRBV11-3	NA	CASSVGLSNTDTQYF	TGTGCCAGCAGCGTGGGACTATCCAACACAGATACGCAGTATTTT
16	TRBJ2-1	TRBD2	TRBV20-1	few	CSASTPGRAGGNEQFF	TGCAGTGCTAGTACCCCAGGGAGGGCTGGGGGCAATGAGCAGTTCTTC
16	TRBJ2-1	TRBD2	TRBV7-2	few	CASSPGLAESYNEQFF	TGTGCCAGCAGCCCGGGACTAGCGGAATCCTACAATGAGCAGTTCTTC